One and the same sample provided the 26 T cell receptor beta chains below, sequenced in a study of T cells in Graves' hyperthyroidism and ophthalmopathy. Researchers took RNA transcripts and amplified the TCR beta CDR3 regions from them. In the first-round RT-PCR of the TCR CDR3, the HTBI primer set was used. TCRdb re-derived calls from the multiplex PCR reads in MiXCR, one entry per CDR3 protein. The data contain about 840,000 distinct CDR3 sequences, around 39% of them singletons. Sequencing was performed on blood. These TCRs come from a man between 18 and 29 years old with Graves' hyperthyroidism.

CDR3 sequence reads: CSALDREIYEQYF. The CDR3 DNA sequence: TGCAGTGCTTTGGACAGGGAGATCTACGAGCAGTACTTC. The genes are TRBV20-1 and TRBJ2-7, with TRBD1 matching 8 bases. The V and J ends lost 5 bases and 3 bases, in that order; junction bases with no gene match: 6. Germline V CDR1 and CDR2: DFQATT, SNEGSKA (reference sequence). The CDR3 is made up of 13 amino acids.

V and J are TRBV6-5 and TRBJ1-1; maybe TRBD1 (5 bases). V was cut by 6 bases and J by 5 bases, with 19 bases left in between. The CDR3 loop spans 15 amino acids. Germline values: CDR1 MNHEY, CDR2 SVGAGI. CDR3 amino acids: CASRRNSGTATEAFF. The CDR3 DNA follows: TGTGCCAGCAGACGTAACTCCGGGACGGCTACTGAAGCTTTCTTT.

Comment on this clonotype: This may be a read error: a much more frequent sequence differs by one nucleotide. This chain uses TRBV20-1 with TRBJ1-1; TRBD1 is a possible D gene (5 bases). The CDR3 has 15 amino acids. CDR1 DFQATT and CDR2 SNEGSKA come from the germline V gene (reference sequence). V was shortened by 0 bases and J by 5 bases, with 16 bases between the two germline ends. The CDR3: CSARDLTAGGTEAFF. The CDR3 coding sequence is TGCAGTGCTAGAGATCTGACAGCTGGCGGGACTGAAGCTTTCTTT.

This clonotype was seen repeatedly, ten times or more. The gene calls are TRBV7-9 and TRBJ2-5; tentative D call: TRBD1 (6 bases). CDR1 and CDR2 from the germline V gene are SEHNR and FQNEAQ (reference sequence). Trimming pared 2 bases from V and 7 bases from J, leaving 8 bases between. This CDR3 comprises 12 residues. In DNA, the CDR3 is TGTGCCAGCAGCTTACCCAGGGGGACCCAGTACTTC. Protein: CASSLPRGTQYF.

This clonotype was counted ten times or more. The genes are TRBV13 and TRBJ1-1; D possibly corresponds to TRBD1 (5 bases). This CDR3 has 12 amino acids. Trimming stripped 9 bases from V and 3 bases from J, with 11 bases between. CDR1 and CDR2 from the germline V gene are PRHDT and FYEKMQ (reference sequence). The CDR3 nucleotides read TGTGCCAGTAGGAGGGGCGACACTGAAGCTTTCTTT. This encodes CASRRGDTEAFF.

This clonotype was seen a handful of times. This rearrangement joins TRBV5-6 to TRBJ2-5; 12 bases fit TRBD1. The V gene's germline CDR1 is SGHDT and CDR2 YYEEEE. The length of the CDR3 is 15 residues. Losses at the gene ends were 3 bases for V and 3 bases for J; bases not matched to a gene: 3. Here the CDR3 DNA reads TGTGCCAGCAGCTCCGGGACAGGGGGCGAAGAGACCCAGTACTTC. It specifies CASSSGTGGEETQYF. Combining the CDR3 with reference TRBV5-6 and TRBJ2-5 gives the whole variable domain DAGVTQSPTHLIKTRGQQVTLRCSPKSGHDTVSWYQQALGQGPQFIFQYYEEEERQRGNFPDRFSGHQFPNYSSELNVNALLLGDSALYLCASSSGTGGEETQYFGPGTRLLVL.

The rearrangement uses TRBV2 and TRBJ1-2; TRBD1 is a possible D gene (6 bases). Germline V lookup: CDR1 SNHLY, CDR2 FYNNEI. V dropped 10 bases and J dropped 8 bases, with 17 bases sitting between them. This CDR3 region has 12 residues. Here the CDR3 reads CATEYRVDGYTF. In DNA form, the CDR3 reads TGTGCCACCGAGTACAGGGTCGACGGCTACACCTTC.

The rearrangement links TRBV5-1 to TRBJ1-1; 7 bases align to TRBD1. CDR3 length: 17 residues. CDR1 SGHRS and CDR2 YFSETQ come from the germline V gene. V shed 5 bases, J shed 1 base, and the junction held 14 bases outside the gene matches. The CDR3 nucleotides are TGCGCCAGCAGTTCGGACCCGGACAGGCGCTCGAACACTGAAGCTTTCTTT. Translating gives CASSSDPDRRSNTEAFF.

CDR3 in DNA: TGTGCCAGCAGCTTAGACGGAGGAATCAACTATGGCTACACCTTC. As protein: CASSLDGGINYGYTF. The chain uses TRBV7-8 and TRBJ1-2, with no clear D. Germline V gene sequence: CDR1 SGHVS, CDR2 FQNEAQ. This CDR3 has 15 amino acids. V lost 1 base and J 2 bases, leaving 11 bases between the germline ends.

The V and J genes are TRBV9 and TRBJ2-2; the D is unclear. Germline CDR1 is SGDLS and CDR2 is YYNGEE. The CDR3 is 12 amino acids. V was shortened by 3 bases and J by 8 bases, with 8 bases between the two germline ends. The CDR3 DNA reads TGTGCCAGCAGCGGGCACGGGGGGGAGCTGTTTTTT. Residues: CASSGHGGELFF. Looking up the rest from reference TRBV9 and TRBJ2-2 gives the full variable domain: DSGVTQTPKHLITATGQRVTLRCSPRSGDLSVYWYQQSLDQGLQFLIQYYNGEERAKGNILERFSAQQFPDLHSELNLSSLELGDSALYFCASSGHGGELFFGEGSRLTVL.

This clonotype was seen ten or more times. This chain uses TRBV29-1 with TRBJ2-6; a weak D match, TRBD2 (5 bases). Germline V gene data show CDR1 as SQVTM and CDR2 as ANQGSEA. The CDR3 extends over 13 amino acids. With 6 bases removed from V and 4 bases from J, the gap between germline ends came to 10 bases. For the CDR3, the DNA is TGCAGCGTCGGGGTGGGGGGGGCCAACGTCCTGACTTTC. Amino acid sequence: CSVGVGGANVLTF.

V is TRBV19 and J is TRBJ2-2; 9 bases align to TRBD2. J gave up 5 bases and V 6 bases, and 13 bases lay outside the gene matches. The CDR3 covers 17 residues. Germline V gene lookup returns CDR1 LNHDA and CDR2 SQIVND (reference sequence). The CDR3 protein is CASRDSGGSVETGELFF. CDR3 bases: TGTGCCAGTAGAGATAGCGGGGGAAGTGTAGAGACCGGGGAGCTGTTTTTT.

This clonotype was detected ten times or more. The J gene is TRBJ1-1, the V gene TRBV20-1; D gene unclear. This CDR3 contains 10 residues. V lost 1 base to trimming and J lost 6 bases, with 3 bases between them. Per the germline V gene, CDR1 is DFQATT and CDR2 is SNEGSKA (reference sequence). DNA of the CDR3: TGCAGTGCTAGAGTCCCTGAAGCTTTCTTT. This encodes CSARVPEAFF.

This clonotype was recorded a few times. The V and J genes are TRBV19 and TRBJ1-5, with 7 bases matching TRBD1. This CDR3 comprises 16 residues. The ends lost 6 bases at V and 3 bases at J; junction bases unmatched: 11. The germline V gene encodes CDR1 LNHDA and CDR2 SQIVND (reference sequence). The CDR3 DNA reads as TGTGCCAGTAGCCCTGGGGGCAGGGGGTACAATCAGCCCCAGCATTTT. Protein product: CASSPGGRGYNQPQHF.

The table lists this clonotype with many counts. The J gene is TRBJ2-5, the V gene TRBV7-2; unclear D gene. CDR3 length: 12 amino acids. Germline V gene sequence: CDR1 SGHTA, CDR2 FQGNSA. Between the trimmed V and J ends, which lost 2 bases and 4 bases, there was a span of 5 bases. CDR3 sequence: CASSLRVETQYF. The CDR3 DNA reads as TGTGCCAGCAGCTTACGGGTAGAGACCCAGTACTTC.

Remarks on this clonotype: Since a much larger clone is just one base distant, this may be a read error. The J gene is TRBJ2-5, the V gene TRBV7-8; 10 bases line up with TRBD2. The CDR3 spans 15 residues. The junction had 7 bases not matched to a gene; V was cut back by 2 bases and J by 7 bases. CDR1 and CDR2 from the germline V gene are SGHVS and FQNEAQ. CDR3 amino acids: CASSLHPAGGGTQYF. In DNA form, the CDR3 reads TGTGCCAGCAGCTTACACCCAGCGGGAGGGGGGACCCAGTACTTC. The entire variable domain, with the rest obtained from reference TRBV7-8 and TRBJ2-5, is as follows: GAGVSQSPRYKVAKRGQDVALRCDPISGHVSLFWYQQALGQGPEFLTYFQNEAQLDKSGLPSDRFFAERPEGSVSTLKIQRTQQEDSAVYLCASSLHPAGGGTQYFGPGTRLLVL.

With regard to this clonotype: At one end the junction does not follow the germline gene, possibly because of a read error. This chain links TRBV7-2 with TRBJ2-7, with D unclear. CDR1 and CDR2 (germline): SGHTA, FQGNSA. The CDR3 has 12 amino acids. For the CDR3, the DNA is TGTGCCAGCAGCCTGGACGGTTACGAGCAGTGCTTC. It codes for CASSLDGYEQCF.

The gene calls are TRBV25-1 and TRBJ2-7; 7 positions match TRBD1. From germline, CDR1 is MGHDK and CDR2 SYGVNS. This CDR3 is built from 12 residues. The CDR3 reads CAGTVGYYEQYF. The CDR3, as DNA: TGTGCGGGGACAGTCGGGTACTACGAGCAGTACTTC.

The chain carries TRBV11-2 and TRBJ2-6; unclear D gene. Germline lookup yields CDR1 SGHAT and CDR2 FQNNGV. V was clipped by 4 bases and J by 2 bases, with 15 bases between them. The length of the CDR3 is 17 residues. CDR3 protein: CASSSLHPTAGANVLTF. DNA of the CDR3: TGTGCCAGCAGCTCCCTACACCCCACGGCTGGGGCCAACGTCCTGACTTTC.

This clonotype was found many times. One end of the junction is discordant with germline, which a read error may explain. This chain connects TRBV20-1 to TRBJ1-5; no firm D call. The CDR3 is 8 residues long. CDR1 is DFQATT and CDR2 is SNEGSKA in the germline V gene (reference sequence). The CDR3 reads CSARPATF. In DNA, the CDR3 is TGCAGTGCTAGGCCAGCGACCTTT.

This chain connects TRBV14 to TRBJ1-6, with 9 bases aligning to TRBD1. The CDR3 covers 15 residues. Germline V lookup: CDR1 SGHDN, CDR2 FVKESK. Trimming took 4 bases from V and 7 from J; bases not matched to a gene: 5. The CDR3 reads CASSPSGTGNSPLHF. CDR3 bases: TGTGCCAGCAGCCCTTCCGGGACAGGGAATTCACCCCTCCACTTT.

Many counts were recorded for this clonotype. V is TRBV7-9 and J is TRBJ1-2; D perhaps matches TRBD1 (6 bases). Germline CDR1 reads SEHNR; CDR2 reads FQNEAQ (reference sequence). V was clipped by 6 bases and J by 4 bases, with 6 bases between them. This CDR3 has 11 amino acids. The CDR3 loop reads CASRDSYGYTF. The CDR3 DNA reads TGTGCCAGCAGGGACAGCTATGGCTACACCTTC.

Note on this clonotype: Its ends do not fully match the called genes, so a read error is possible. The V gene is TRBV19, the J gene TRBJ2-2, with a tentative D call TRBD2 (5 bases). Germline CDR1 LNHDA, CDR2 SQIVND (reference sequence). The CDR3 is made up of 13 amino acids. The CDR3 loop is CAAAITSAGELSF. The CDR3 coding sequence is TGTGCCGCCGCTATAACTAGTGCCGGGGAGCTGTCTTTT.

V usage is TRBV15 and J usage is TRBJ1-6, with D unresolved. Per the germline V gene, CDR1 is LNHNV and CDR2 is YYDKDF (reference sequence). The CDR3 extends over 17 amino acids. The V end lost 0 bases, the J end lost 9 bases, and 18 bases lay between the germline ends. For the CDR3, the DNA is TGTGCCACCAGCAGAGATCGGCCCGCCGCCTCGGGTTCACCCCTCCACTTT. Translating gives CATSRDRPAASGSPLHF.

This clonotype was observed a handful of times. The J gene is TRBJ1-2, the V gene TRBV29-1; D may be TRBD1 (5 bases). CDR1 and CDR2 from the germline V gene are SQVTM and ANQGSEA. V was pared by 3 bases and J by 3 bases, with 14 bases between. This CDR3 spans 14 amino acids. As DNA, the CDR3 is TGCAGCGTTGAGGCCGGGGGAGATGACTATGGCTACACCTTC. It specifies CSVEAGGDDYGYTF.

This chain links TRBV5-1 with TRBJ2-6; D is unclear. The V gene's germline CDR1 is SGHRS and CDR2 YFSETQ. The CDR3 sequence is 16 residues long. Trimming removed 0 bases from V and 1 base from J, with 8 bases in between. The CDR3 region is CASSLGLRSGANVLTF. CDR3 DNA sequence: TGCGCCAGCAGCTTGGGACTGAGATCTGGGGCCAACGTCCTGACTTTC.